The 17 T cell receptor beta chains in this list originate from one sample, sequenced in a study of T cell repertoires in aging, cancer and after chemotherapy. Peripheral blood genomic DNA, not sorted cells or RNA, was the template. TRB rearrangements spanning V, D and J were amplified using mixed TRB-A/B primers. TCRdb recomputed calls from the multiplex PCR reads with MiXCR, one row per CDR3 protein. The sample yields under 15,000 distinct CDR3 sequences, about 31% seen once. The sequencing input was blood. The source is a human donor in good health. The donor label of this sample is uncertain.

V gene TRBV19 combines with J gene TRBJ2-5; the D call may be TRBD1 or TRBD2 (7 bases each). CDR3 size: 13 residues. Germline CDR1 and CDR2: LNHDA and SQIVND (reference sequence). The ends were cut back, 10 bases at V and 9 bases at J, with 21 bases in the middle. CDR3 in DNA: TGTGCCACTCAGGGGGGGACTGCAGTGGCCCAGTACTTC. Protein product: CATQGGTAVAQYF.

The CDR3 nucleotides are TGCAGTGCTAGAGATCCGACAGGGAATCAGCCCCAGCATTTT. Encoded protein: CSARDPTGNQPQHF. The chain combines TRBV20-1 with TRBJ1-5, with 7 bases fitting TRBD1. CDR3 length: 14 amino acids. V shed 0 bases and J 4 bases; nucleotides not matched to a gene: 3. Germline CDR1 DFQATT, CDR2 SNEGSKA (reference sequence).

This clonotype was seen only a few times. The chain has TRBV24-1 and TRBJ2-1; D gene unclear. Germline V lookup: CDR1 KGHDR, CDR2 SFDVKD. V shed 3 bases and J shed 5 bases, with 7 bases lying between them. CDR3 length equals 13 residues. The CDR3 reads CATSDGRDNEQFF. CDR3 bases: TGTGCCACCAGTGATGGACGAGACAATGAGCAGTTCTTC.

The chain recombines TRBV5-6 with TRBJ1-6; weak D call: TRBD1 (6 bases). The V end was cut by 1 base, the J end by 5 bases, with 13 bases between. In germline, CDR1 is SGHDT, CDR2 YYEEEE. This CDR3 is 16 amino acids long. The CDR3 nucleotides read TGTGCCAGCAGCTTGTGGGGGGGGCCGGATAATTCACCCCTCCACTTT. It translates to CASSLWGGPDNSPLHF. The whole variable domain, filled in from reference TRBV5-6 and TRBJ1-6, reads DAGVTQSPTHLIKTRGQQVTLRCSPKSGHDTVSWYQQALGQGPQFIFQYYEEEERQRGNFPDRFSGHQFPNYSSELNVNALLLGDSALYLCASSLWGGPDNSPLHFGNGTRLTVT.

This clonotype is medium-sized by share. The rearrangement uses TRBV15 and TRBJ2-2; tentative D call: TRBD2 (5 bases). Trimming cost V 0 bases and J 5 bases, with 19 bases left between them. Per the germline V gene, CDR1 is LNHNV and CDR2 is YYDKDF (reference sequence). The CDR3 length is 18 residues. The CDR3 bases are TGTGCCACCAGCAGAGATTGGGCTTTATCGGGGTCGACCGGGGAGCTGTTTTTT. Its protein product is CATSRDWALSGSTGELFF.

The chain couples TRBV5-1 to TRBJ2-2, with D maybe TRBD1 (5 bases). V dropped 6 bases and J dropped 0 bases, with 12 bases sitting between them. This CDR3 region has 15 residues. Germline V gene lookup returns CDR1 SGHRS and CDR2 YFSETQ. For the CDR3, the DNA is TGCGCCAGCACTTACGACAGCGCGAACACCGGGGAGCTGTTTTTT. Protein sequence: CASTYDSANTGELFF.

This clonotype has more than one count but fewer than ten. CDR3: CASSLGRPPDTQYF. The CDR3 bases are TGTGCCAGTAGTCTCGGTAGACCCCCGGATACGCAGTATTTT. The V gene is TRBV19, the J gene TRBJ2-3; D is unresolved. V shed 5 bases and J shed 6 bases, with 15 bases lying between them. The CDR3 contains 14 residues. In germline, CDR1 is LNHDA, CDR2 SQIVND (reference sequence).

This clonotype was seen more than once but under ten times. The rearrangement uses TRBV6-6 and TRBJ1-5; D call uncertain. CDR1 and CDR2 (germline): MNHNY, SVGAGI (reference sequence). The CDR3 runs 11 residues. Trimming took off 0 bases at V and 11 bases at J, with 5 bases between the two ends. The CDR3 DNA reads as TGTGCCAGCAGTTACTCGAAGGCCCAGCATTTT. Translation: CASSYSKAQHF.

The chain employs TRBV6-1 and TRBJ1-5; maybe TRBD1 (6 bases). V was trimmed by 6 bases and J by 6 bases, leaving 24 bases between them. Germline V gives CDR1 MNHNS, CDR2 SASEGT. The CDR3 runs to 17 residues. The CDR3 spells CASSPKTGPRGGQPQHF. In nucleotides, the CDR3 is TGTGCCAGCAGCCCAAAGACCGGCCCCAGGGGTGGTCAGCCCCAGCATTTT.

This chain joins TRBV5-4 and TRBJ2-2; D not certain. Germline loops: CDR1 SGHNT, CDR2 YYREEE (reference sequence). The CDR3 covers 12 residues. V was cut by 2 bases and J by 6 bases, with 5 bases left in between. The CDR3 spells CASSFIAGELFF. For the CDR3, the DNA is TGTGCCAGCAGCTTTATCGCCGGGGAGCTGTTTTTT.

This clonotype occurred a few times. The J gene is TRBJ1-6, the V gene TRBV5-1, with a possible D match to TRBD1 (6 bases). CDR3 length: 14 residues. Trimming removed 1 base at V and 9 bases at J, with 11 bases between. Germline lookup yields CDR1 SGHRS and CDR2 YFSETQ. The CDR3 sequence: CASSLTGISSPLHF. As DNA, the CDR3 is TGCGCCAGCAGCTTGACAGGGATAAGTTCACCCCTCCACTTT. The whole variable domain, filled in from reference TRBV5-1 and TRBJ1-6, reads KAGVTQTPRYLIKTRGQQVTLSCSPISGHRSVSWYQQTPGQGLQFLFEYFSETQRNKGNFPGRFSGRQFSNSRSEMNVSTLELGDSALYLCASSLTGISSPLHFGNGTRLTVT.

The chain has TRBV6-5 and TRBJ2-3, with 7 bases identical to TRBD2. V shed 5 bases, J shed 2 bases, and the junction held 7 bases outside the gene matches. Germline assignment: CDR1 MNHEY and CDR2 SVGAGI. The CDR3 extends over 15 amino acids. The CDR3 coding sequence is TGTGCCAGCAGTGAACAAGCGGGGACCACAGATACGCAGTATTTT. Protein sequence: CASSEQAGTTDTQYF.

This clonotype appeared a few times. The CDR3 DNA reads TGTGCCAGCAGTGAAGATAGATGGGATACACTGACCTTCACCATGAACACTGAAGCTTTCTTT. Its translation: CASSEDRWDTLTFTMNTEAFF. The chain has TRBV6-1 and TRBJ1-1, with no clear D. Trimming shortened V by 1 base and J by 0 bases, and 27 bases separated the two germline ends. CDR3 length: 21 amino acids. Germline V lookup: CDR1 MNHNS, CDR2 SASEGT.

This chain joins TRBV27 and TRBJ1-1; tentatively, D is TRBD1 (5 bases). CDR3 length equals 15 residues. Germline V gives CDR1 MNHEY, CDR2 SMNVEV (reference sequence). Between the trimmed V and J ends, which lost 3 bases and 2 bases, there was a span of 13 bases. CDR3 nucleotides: TGTGCCAGCAGTTTGAGTCCCAGGGCTAACACTGAAGCTTTCTTT. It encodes CASSLSPRANTEAFF.

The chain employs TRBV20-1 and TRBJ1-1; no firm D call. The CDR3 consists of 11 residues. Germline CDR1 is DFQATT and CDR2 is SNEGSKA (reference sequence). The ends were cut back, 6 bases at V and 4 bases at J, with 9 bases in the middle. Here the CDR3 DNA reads TGCAGTGCCAGCCGTAGCACTGAAGCTTTCTTT. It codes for CSASRSTEAFF.

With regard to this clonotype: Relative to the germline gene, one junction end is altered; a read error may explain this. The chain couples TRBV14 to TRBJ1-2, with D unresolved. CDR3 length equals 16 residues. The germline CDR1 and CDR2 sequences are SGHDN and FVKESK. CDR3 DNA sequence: TGTGCCAGCATCCAAGACGGGAAAGCGACGGTAGATGGCTACACCTTC. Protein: CASIQDGKATVDGYTF.

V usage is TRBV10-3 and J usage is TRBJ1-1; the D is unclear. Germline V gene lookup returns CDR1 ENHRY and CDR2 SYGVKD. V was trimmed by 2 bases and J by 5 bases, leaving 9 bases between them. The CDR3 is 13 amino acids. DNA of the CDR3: TGTGCCATCAGTGAGAAGGGTAGGACTGAAGCTTTCTTT. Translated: CAISEKGRTEAFF.